This T cell receptor beta chain was recorded in a study of shared clonotypes between healthy human individuals. Whole-study context: Researchers assigned three CD4 naive, three CD4 memory, two CD8 naive and one CD8 memory plate to each donor.

Method: immunoSEQ multiplex PCR; TCRdb's copy keeps in-frame clones and lacks some. The table records about 1.1 million clones, about 80% of them present only once. The CDR3 loop spans 16 amino acids. CDR1 and CDR2 (germline): SGHVS, FQNEAQ. V trimming: 5 bases; J trimming: 7 bases; junction bases outside the gene matches: 13. Input material: memory CD4+ T cells from PBMCs. Stated subset: CD45RA-negative fraction. The sequence came from a young man in good health. Some clones in this sample may be carry-over from other donors' samples. The chain is built from TRBV7-8 and TRBJ2-7, with TRBD2 matching 11 bases. DNA of the CDR3: TGTGCCAGCAGCCTTCAACTAGCGGGGGACCCTTGGGAGCAGTACTTC. This gives the protein CASSLQLAGDPWEQYF.